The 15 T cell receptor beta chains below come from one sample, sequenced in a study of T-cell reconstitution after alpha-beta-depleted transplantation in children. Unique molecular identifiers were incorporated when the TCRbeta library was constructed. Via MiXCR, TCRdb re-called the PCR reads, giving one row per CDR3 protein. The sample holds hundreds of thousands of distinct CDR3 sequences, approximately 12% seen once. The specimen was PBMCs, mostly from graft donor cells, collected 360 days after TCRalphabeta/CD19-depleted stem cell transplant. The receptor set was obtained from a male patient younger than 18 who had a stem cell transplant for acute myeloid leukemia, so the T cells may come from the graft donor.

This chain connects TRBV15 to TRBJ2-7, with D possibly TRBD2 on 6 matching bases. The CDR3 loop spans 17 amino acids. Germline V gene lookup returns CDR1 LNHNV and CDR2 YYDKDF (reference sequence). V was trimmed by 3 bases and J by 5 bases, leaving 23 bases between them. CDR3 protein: CATSSRIRVAASHEQYF. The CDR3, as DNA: TGTGCCACCAGCAGTCGGATCAGGGTAGCGGCGTCCCACGAGCAGTACTTC.

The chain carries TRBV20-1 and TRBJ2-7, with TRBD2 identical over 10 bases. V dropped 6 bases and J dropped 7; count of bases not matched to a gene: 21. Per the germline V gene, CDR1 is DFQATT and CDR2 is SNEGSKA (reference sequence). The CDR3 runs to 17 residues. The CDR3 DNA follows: TGCAGTGCCTTGGCCATCTACGAGCGGGAGGGTCGGTGGGAGCAGTACTTC. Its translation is CSALAIYEREGRWEQYF.

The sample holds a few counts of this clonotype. The chain's CDR3 is CASSFIGGYGTGMNTEAFF. The CDR3 DNA is TGTGCCAGCAGTTTCATCGGCGGATATGGGACAGGGATGAACACTGAAGCTTTCTTT. This sequence joins TRBV28 and TRBJ1-1, with 9 bases lining up with TRBD1. Per the germline V gene, CDR1 is MDHEN and CDR2 is SYDVKM. The CDR3 contains 19 residues. V lost 3 bases to trimming and J lost 0 bases; unmatched junction nucleotides: 14.

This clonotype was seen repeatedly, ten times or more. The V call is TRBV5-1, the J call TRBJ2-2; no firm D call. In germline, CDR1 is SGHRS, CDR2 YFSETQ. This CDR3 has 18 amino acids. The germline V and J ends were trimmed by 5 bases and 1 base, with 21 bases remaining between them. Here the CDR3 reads CASRLIRDLLQNTGELFF. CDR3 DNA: TGCGCCAGCAGGCTTATACGAGACCTTCTGCAGAACACCGGGGAGCTGTTTTTT.

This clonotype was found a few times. CDR3 in DNA: TGTGCCCGGGACAGGGGTTATGAGCAGTTCTTC. This sequence encodes CARDRGYEQFF. The chain combines TRBV30 with TRBJ2-1; 10 positions agree with TRBD1. CDR1 is GTSNPN and CDR2 is SVGIG in the germline V gene (reference sequence). With V trimmed by 8 bases and J by 8 bases, 3 bases remained unmatched. The CDR3 has 11 residues.

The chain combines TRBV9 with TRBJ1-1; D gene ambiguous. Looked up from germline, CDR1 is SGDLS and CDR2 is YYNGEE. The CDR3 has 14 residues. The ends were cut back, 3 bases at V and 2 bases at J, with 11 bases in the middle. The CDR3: CASSALHRNTEAFF. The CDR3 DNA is TGTGCCAGCAGCGCTTTACATAGAAACACTGAAGCTTTCTTT.

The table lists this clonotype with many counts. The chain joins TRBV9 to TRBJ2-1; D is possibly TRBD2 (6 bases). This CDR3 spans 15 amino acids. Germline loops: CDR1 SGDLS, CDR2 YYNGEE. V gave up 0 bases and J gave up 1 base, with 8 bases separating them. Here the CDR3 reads CASSVALASYNEQFF. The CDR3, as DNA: TGTGCCAGCAGCGTAGCACTAGCATCCTACAATGAGCAGTTCTTC.

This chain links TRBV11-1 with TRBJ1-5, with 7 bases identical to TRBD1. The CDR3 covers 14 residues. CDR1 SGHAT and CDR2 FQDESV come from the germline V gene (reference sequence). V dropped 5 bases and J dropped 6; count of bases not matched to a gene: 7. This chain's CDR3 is CASSPTGWPQPQHF. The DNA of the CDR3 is TGTGCCAGCAGCCCGACAGGGTGGCCTCAGCCCCAGCATTTT.

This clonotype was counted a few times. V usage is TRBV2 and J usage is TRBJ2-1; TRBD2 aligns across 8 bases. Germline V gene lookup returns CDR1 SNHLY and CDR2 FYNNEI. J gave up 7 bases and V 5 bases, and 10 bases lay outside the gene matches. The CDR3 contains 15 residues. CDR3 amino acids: CASSRTGLGLNEQFF. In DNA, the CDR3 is TGTGCCAGCAGTCGAACGGGACTAGGACTTAATGAGCAGTTCTTC.

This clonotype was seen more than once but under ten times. The DNA of the CDR3 is TGTGCCAGCTCGACCCAAGCGGGAGGCCGGGAGCAGTACTTC. Protein sequence: CASSTQAGGREQYF. The chain carries TRBV28 and TRBJ2-7; 9 bases fit TRBD2. V dropped 8 bases and J dropped 7; count of bases not matched to a gene: 12. CDR1 and CDR2 from the germline V gene are MDHEN and SYDVKM. The CDR3 spans 14 residues.

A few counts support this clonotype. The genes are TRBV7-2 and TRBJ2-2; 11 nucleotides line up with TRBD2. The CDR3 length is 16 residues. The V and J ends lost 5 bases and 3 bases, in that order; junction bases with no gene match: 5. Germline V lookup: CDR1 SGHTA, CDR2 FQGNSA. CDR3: CASSPRLAGYTGELFF. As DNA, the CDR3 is TGTGCCAGCAGCCCTCGACTAGCGGGATACACCGGGGAGCTGTTTTTT.

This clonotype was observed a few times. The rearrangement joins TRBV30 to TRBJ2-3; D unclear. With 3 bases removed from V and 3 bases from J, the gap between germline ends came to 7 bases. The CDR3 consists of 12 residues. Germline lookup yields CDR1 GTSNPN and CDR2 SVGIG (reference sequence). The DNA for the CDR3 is TGTGCCTGGAGACCGACAACAGATACGCAGTATTTT. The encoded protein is CAWRPTTDTQYF.

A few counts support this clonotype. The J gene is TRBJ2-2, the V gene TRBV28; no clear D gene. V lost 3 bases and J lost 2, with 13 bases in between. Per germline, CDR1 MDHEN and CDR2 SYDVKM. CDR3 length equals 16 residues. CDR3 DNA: TGTGCCAGCAGTTTCCGTCTGGGCTTTAACACCGGGGAGCTGTTTTTT. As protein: CASSFRLGFNTGELFF.

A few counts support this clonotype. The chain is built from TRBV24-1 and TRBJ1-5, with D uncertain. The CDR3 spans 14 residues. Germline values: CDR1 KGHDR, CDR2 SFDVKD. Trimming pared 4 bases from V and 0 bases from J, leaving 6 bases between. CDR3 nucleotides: TGTGCCACCAGTGAGCTTATTAGCAATCAGCCCCAGCATTTT. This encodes CATSELISNQPQHF.

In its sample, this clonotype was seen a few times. The CDR3 DNA sequence: TGCGCCAGCAGCGGGGTTTACGGGACCCTTGGAGAGGAGCAGTTCTTC. Its translation: CASSGVYGTLGEEQFF. V and J are TRBV5-1 and TRBJ2-1; D possibly uses TRBD1 or TRBD2 (5 bases each). The CDR3 consists of 16 residues. The V end lost 4 bases, the J end lost 10 bases, and 24 bases lay between the germline ends. Germline V gene data show CDR1 as SGHRS and CDR2 as YFSETQ.